The TCR beta chain under discussion was sequenced for a study of T cell changes during pregnancy in multiple sclerosis. TCRdb's copy holds only in-frame clones and misses some; the assay was immunoSEQ multiplex PCR. The profile covers some 28,000 clones, with around 90% appearing a single time and around 0.59% taken by the ten largest. The V gene's germline CDR1 is LNHDA and CDR2 SQIVND (reference sequence). The length of the CDR3 is 11 residues. A word on this clone: A junction end diverges from the germline sequence, so it may reflect a read error.

The chain combines TRBV19 with TRBJ1-2; D gene ambiguous. This sequence originates from a female donor in good health, enrolled as a control in a pregnancy study. Here the sequenced sample was CD4+ T cells from peripheral blood mononuclear cells, taken in the first trimester of pregnancy. This CDR3 is CASSISYRYTF. In DNA, the CDR3 is TGTGCCAGTAGTATATCCTATCGCTACACCTTC.